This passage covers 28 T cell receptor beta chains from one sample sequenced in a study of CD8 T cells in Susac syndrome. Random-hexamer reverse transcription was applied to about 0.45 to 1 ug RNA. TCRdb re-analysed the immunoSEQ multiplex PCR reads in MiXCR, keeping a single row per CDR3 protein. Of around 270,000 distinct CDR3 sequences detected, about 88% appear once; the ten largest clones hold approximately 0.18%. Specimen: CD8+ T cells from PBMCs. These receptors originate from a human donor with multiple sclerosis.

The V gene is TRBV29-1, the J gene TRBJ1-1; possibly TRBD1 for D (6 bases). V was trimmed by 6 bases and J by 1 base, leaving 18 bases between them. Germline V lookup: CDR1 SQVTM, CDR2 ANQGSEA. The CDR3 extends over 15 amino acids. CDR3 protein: CSVLGQGSGNTEAFF. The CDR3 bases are TGCAGCGTCCTGGGGCAGGGGTCGGGGAACACTGAAGCTTTCTTT.

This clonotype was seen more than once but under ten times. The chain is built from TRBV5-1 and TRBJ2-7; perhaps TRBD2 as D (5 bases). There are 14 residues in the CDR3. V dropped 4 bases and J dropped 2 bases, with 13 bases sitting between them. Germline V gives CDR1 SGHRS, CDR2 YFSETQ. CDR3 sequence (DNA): TGCGCCAGCAGCCTACGACTGGAGGCCTACGAGCAGTACTTC. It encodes CASSLRLEAYEQYF.

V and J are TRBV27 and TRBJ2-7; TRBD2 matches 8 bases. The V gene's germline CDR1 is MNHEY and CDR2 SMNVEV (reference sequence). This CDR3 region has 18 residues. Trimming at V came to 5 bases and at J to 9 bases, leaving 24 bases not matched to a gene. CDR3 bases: TGTGCCAGCAGTCCTACGGTTCTGGCTAGCGGGCAATGGGGGGGGCAGTACTTC. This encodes CASSPTVLASGQWGGQYF.

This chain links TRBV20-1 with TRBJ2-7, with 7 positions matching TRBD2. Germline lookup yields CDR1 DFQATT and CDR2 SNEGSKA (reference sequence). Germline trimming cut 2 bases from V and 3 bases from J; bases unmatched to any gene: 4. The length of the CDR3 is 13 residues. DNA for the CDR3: TGCAGTGCTAGACCCCGGGACTACTACGAGCAGTACTTC. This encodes CSARPRDYYEQYF.

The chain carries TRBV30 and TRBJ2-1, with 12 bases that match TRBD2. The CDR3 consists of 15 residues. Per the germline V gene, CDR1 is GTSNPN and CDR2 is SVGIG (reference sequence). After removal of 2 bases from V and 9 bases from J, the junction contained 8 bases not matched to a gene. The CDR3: CAWSMTSGRWGEQFF. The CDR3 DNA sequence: TGTGCCTGGAGTATGACTAGCGGGAGATGGGGTGAGCAGTTCTTC.

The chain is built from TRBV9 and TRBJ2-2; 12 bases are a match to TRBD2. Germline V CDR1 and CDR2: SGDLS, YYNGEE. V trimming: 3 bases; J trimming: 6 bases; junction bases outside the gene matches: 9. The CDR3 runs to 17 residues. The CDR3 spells CASSAPTSGSISGELFF. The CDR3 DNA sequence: TGTGCCAGCAGCGCCCCGACTAGCGGGAGTATTTCCGGGGAGCTGTTTTTT.

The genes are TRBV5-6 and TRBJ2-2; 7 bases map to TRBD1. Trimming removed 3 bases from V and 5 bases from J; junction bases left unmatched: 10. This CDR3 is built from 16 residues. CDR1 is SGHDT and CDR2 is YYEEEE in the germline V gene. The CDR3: CASSYPTGHRTGELFF. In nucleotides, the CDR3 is TGTGCCAGCAGCTACCCGACAGGGCACCGGACCGGGGAGCTGTTTTTT.

The CDR3 spells CASWAQPYNEQFF. The CDR3 region has the DNA TGTGCCAGTTGGGCACAACCCTACAATGAGCAGTTCTTC. The V call is TRBV19, the J call TRBJ2-1; D is unclear. This CDR3 spans 13 amino acids. Trimming pared 8 bases from V and 2 bases from J, leaving 10 bases between. CDR1 and CDR2 (germline): LNHDA, SQIVND (reference sequence).

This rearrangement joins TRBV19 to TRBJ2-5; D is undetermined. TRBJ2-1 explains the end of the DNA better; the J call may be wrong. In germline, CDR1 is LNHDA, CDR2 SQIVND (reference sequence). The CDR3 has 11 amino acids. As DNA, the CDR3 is TGTGCCAGTACGGGCGGTCTCACCCAGTTCTTC. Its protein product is CASTGGLTQFF.

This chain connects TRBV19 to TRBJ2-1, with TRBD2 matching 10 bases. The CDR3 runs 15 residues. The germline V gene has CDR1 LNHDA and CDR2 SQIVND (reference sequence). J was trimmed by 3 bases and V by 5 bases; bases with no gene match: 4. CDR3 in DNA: TGTGCCAGTAGTGAGGGACTAGCGTACTACAATGAGCAGTTCTTC. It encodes CASSEGLAYYNEQFF.

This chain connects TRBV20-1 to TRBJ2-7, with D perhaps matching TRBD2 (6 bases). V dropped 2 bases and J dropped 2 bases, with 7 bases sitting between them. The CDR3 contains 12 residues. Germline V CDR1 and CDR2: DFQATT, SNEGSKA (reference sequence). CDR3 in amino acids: CSARWGAYEQYF. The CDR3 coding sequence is TGCAGTGCTAGATGGGGGGCCTACGAGCAGTACTTC.

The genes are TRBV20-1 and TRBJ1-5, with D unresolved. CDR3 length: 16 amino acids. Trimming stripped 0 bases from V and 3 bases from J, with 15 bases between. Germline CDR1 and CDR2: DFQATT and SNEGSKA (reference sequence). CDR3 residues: CSARDREGPNNQPQHF. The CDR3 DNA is TGCAGTGCTAGAGATCGGGAAGGGCCCAACAATCAGCCCCAGCATTTT.

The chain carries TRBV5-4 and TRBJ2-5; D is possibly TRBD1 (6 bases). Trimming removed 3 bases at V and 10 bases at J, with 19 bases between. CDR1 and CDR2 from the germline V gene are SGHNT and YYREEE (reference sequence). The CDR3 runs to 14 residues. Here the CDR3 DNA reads TGTGCCAGCAGCTCGGGCGGACCTGAAGGGGGCCAGTACTTC. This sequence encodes CASSSGGPEGGQYF.

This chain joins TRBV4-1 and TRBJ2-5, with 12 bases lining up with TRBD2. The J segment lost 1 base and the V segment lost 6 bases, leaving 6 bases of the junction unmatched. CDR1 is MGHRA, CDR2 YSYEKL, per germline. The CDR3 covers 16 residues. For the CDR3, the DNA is TGCGCCAGCAGTCGACTAGCGGGGGTAACCCAAGAGACCCAGTACTTC. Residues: CASSRLAGVTQETQYF.

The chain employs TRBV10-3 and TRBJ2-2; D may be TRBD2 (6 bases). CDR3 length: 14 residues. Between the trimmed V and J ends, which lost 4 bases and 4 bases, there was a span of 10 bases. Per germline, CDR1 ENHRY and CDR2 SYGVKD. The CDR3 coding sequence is TGTGCCATCAGTGGGGGGGAGAGCACCGGGGAGCTGTTTTTT. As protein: CAISGGESTGELFF.

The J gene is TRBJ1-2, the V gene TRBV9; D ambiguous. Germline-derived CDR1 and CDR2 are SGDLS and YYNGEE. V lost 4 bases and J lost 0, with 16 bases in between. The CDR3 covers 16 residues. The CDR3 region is CASSPSVLGTNYGYTF. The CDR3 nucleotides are TGTGCCAGCAGCCCCAGCGTCTTGGGCACTAACTATGGCTACACCTTC.

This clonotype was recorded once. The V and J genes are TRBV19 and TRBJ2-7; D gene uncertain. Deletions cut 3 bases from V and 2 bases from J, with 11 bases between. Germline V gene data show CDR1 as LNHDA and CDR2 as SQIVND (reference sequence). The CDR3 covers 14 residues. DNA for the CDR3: TGTGCCAGTAGTATGTCCCCAGATACCTACGAGCAGTACTTC. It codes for CASSMSPDTYEQYF.

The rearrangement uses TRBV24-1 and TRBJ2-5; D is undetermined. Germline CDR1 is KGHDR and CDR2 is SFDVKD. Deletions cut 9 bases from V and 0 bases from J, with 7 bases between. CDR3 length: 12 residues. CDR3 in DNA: TGTGCCACCGCTGGAGACCAAGAGACCCAGTACTTC. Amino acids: CATAGDQETQYF.

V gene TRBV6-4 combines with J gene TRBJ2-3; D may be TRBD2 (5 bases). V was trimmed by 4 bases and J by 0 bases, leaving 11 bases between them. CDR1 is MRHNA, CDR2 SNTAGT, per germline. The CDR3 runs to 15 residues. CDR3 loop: CASSVGAASTDTQYF. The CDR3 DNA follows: TGTGCCAGCAGTGTGGGAGCGGCTAGCACAGATACGCAGTATTTT.

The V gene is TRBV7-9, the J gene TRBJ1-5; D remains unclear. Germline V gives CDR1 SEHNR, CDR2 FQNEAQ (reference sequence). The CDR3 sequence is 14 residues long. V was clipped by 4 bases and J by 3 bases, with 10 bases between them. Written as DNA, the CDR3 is TGTGCCAGCAGCTCCTCCGGGGACAATCAGCCCCAGCATTTT. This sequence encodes CASSSSGDNQPQHF.

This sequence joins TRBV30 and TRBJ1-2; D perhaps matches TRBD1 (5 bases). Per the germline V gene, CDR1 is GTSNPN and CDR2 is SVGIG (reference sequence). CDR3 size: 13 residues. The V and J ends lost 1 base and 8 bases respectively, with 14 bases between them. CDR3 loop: CAWSAGGYIGYTF. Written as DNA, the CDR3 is TGTGCCTGGAGTGCCGGGGGATACATAGGCTACACCTTC.

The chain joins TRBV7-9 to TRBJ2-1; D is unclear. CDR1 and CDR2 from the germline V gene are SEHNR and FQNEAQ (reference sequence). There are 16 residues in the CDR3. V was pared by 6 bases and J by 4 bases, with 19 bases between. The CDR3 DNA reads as TGTGCCAGCAGTTATTCCAGCTCCACCCCGTACAATGAGCAGTTCTTC. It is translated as CASSYSSSTPYNEQFF.

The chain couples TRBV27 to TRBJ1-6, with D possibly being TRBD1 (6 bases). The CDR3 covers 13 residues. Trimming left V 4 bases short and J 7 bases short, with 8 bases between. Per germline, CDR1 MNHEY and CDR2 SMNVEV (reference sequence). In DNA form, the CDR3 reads TGTGCCAGCAGTTGGCAGGGGAATTCACCCCTCCACTTT. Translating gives CASSWQGNSPLHF.

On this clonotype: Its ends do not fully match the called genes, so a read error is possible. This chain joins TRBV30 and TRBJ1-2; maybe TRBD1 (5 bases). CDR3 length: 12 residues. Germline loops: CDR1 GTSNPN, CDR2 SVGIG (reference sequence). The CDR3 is CAWRGVVYGHTF. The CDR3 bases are TGTGCCTGGAGGGGGGTGGTCTATGGCCACACCTTC.

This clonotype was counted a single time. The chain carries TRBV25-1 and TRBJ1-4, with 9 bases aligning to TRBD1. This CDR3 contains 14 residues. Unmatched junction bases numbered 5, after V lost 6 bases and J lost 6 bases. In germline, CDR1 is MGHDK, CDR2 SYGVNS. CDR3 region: CASRGDRADEKLFF. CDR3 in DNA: TGTGCCAGCAGAGGGGACAGGGCTGATGAAAAACTGTTTTTT.

CDR3 sequence (DNA): TGTGCCAGCAGTTGGGCCGGGACAGGGCCTACAAACTATGGCTACACCTTC. Protein sequence: CASSWAGTGPTNYGYTF. The genes are TRBV12-3 or TRBV12-4 and TRBJ1-2, with 9 positions matching TRBD1. This CDR3 contains 17 residues. J lost 2 bases, V lost 4 bases, and 11 bases had no gene match.

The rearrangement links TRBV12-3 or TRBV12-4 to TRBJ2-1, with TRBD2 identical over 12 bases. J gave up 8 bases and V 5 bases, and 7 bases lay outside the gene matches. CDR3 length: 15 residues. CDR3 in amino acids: CASSQTSGSLDEQFF. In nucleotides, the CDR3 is TGTGCCAGCAGTCAGACTAGCGGGAGTTTGGATGAGCAGTTCTTC.

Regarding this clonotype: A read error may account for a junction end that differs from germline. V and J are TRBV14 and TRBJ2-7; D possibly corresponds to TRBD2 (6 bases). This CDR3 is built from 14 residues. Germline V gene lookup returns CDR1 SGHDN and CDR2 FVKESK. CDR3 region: CANSLSGGLVEQYF. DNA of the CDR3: TGTGCCAACAGCCTCTCTGGGGGGTTGGTCGAGCAGTACTTC.